These 27 T cell receptor beta chains were sequenced from one sample in a study of technical replicates of blood from several donors. Clones were read by immunoSEQ multiplex PCR, and TCRdb kept only the in-frame ones, dropping some. The sample lists some 14,000 clones, approximately 80% occurring once. The sequenced sample consisted of PBMCs. The receptor set was obtained from a human donor in good health.

This chain uses TRBV27 with TRBJ2-1; no clear D gene. The germline V and J ends were trimmed by 4 bases and 5 bases, with 15 bases remaining between them. The CDR3 has 15 amino acids. The germline V gene has CDR1 MNHEY and CDR2 SMNVEV (reference sequence). The CDR3 region has the DNA TGTGCCAGCAGTTCCCCGGTTAATGGGCACAATGAGCAGTTCTTC. Encoded protein: CASSSPVNGHNEQFF.

The chain employs TRBV6-5 and TRBJ1-2; D is ambiguous. The CDR3 consists of 16 residues. Looked up from germline, CDR1 is MNHEY and CDR2 is SVGAGI. V was cut by 2 bases and J by 5 bases, with 18 bases left in between. In nucleotides, the CDR3 is TGTGCCAGCAGTTACCAACCCGGGAACGACGGATATGGCTACACCTTC. This encodes CASSYQPGNDGYGYTF.

This clone showed up just once. The CDR3 protein is CASSSSGTGIYEQYF. CDR3 DNA: TGTGCCAGCAGTTCGTCCGGGACAGGGATATACGAGCAGTACTTC. This chain joins TRBV28 and TRBJ2-7; 9 bases are shared with TRBD1. Germline trimming cut 4 bases from V and 4 bases from J; bases unmatched to any gene: 8. The germline V gene encodes CDR1 MDHEN and CDR2 SYDVKM. The CDR3 spans 15 residues.

The table lists this clone with a few counts. CDR3 DNA sequence: TGCGCCAGCAGTGATATCAGGGGTTTGACTAATGAAAAACTGTTTTTT. Protein: CASSDIRGLTNEKLFF. V gene TRBV10-2 combines with J gene TRBJ1-4; weak D call: TRBD1 (6 bases). Trimming left V 3 bases short and J 2 bases short, with 13 bases between. Germline CDR1 is WSHSY and CDR2 is SAAADI. This CDR3 spans 16 amino acids.

This chain links TRBV28 with TRBJ1-2, with TRBD1 matching over 10 bases. The CDR3 sequence is 14 residues long. Germline V gene data show CDR1 as MDHEN and CDR2 as SYDVKM. After removal of 6 bases from V and 4 bases from J, the junction contained 5 bases not matched to a gene. CDR3 sequence reads: CASRPGDRGYGYTF. As DNA, the CDR3 is TGTGCCAGCAGGCCGGGGGACAGGGGCTATGGCTACACCTTC.

This chain joins TRBV4-2 and TRBJ2-1; possible D gene TRBD2, 6 bases. The CDR3 consists of 15 residues. The V end lost 1 base, the J end lost 1 base, and 8 bases lay between the germline ends. The germline V gene has CDR1 LGHNA and CDR2 YNFKEQ. This chain's CDR3 is CASSQVGGSYNEQFF. The CDR3 region has the DNA TGTGCCAGCAGCCAAGTCGGGGGTTCCTACAATGAGCAGTTCTTC.

The chain carries TRBV30 and TRBJ2-7; 8 bases fit TRBD2. Germline trimming cut 2 bases from V and 2 bases from J; bases unmatched to any gene: 5. The CDR3 length is 14 residues. Germline V lookup: CDR1 GTSNPN, CDR2 SVGIG (reference sequence). The CDR3 nucleotides read TGTGCCTGGAGTTGGTCGGGAGGGCCCTACGAGCAGTACTTC. Translated, it gives CAWSWSGGPYEQYF.

The rearrangement links TRBV7-8 to TRBJ1-5; no definite D call. V lost 5 bases and J 0 bases, leaving 5 bases between the germline ends. Germline CDR1 and CDR2: SGHVS and FQNEAQ. The CDR3 covers 13 residues. As DNA, the CDR3 is TGTGCCAGCAGCGACAATAGCAATCAGCCCCAGCATTTT. Protein product: CASSDNSNQPQHF. The whole variable domain, remainder taken from reference TRBV7-8 and TRBJ1-5, is GAGVSQSPRYKVAKRGQDVALRCDPISGHVSLFWYQQALGQGPEFLTYFQNEAQLDKSGLPSDRFFAERPEGSVSTLKIQRTQQEDSAVYLCASSDNSNQPQHFGDGTRLSIL.

The chain couples TRBV7-6 to TRBJ2-1, with 7 bases matching TRBD1. CDR3 length: 14 amino acids. Germline values: CDR1 SGHVS, CDR2 FNYEAQ. The V gene end was trimmed by 4 bases and the J gene end by 7 bases; junction bases not matched to a gene: 7. The CDR3: CASSSKGAENEQFF. DNA of the CDR3: TGTGCCAGCAGCTCAAAGGGGGCGGAAAATGAGCAGTTCTTC.

The chain uses TRBV7-9 and TRBJ1-2, with D possibly TRBD1 on 5 matching bases. V was shortened by 4 bases and J by 6 bases, with 21 bases between the two germline ends. CDR3 size: 16 residues. The germline gives CDR1 SEHNR, CDR2 FQNEAQ (reference sequence). Here the CDR3 DNA reads TGTGCCAGCAGCTACTCAAACGCAAGGGGTCGGGATGGCTACACCTTC. It yields the protein CASSYSNARGRDGYTF.

This chain joins TRBV27 and TRBJ2-7; 11 nucleotides match TRBD2. The CDR3 covers 14 residues. Germline CDR1 is MNHEY and CDR2 is SMNVEV (reference sequence). With 5 bases clipped from V and 3 bases from J, the junction kept 3 bases outside the gene matches. For the CDR3, the DNA is TGTGCCAGCAGTGGGACTAGCGGATTCTACGAGCAGTACTTC. This translates into CASSGTSGFYEQYF.

The V and J genes are TRBV2 and TRBJ1-5; 8 bases align to TRBD1. In germline, CDR1 is SNHLY, CDR2 FYNNEI. The CDR3 extends over 14 amino acids. J lost 6 bases, V lost 6 bases, and 7 bases had no gene match. The CDR3 DNA reads as TGTGCCAGCAGCGGTACAGGGGGAGGTCAGCCCCAGCATTTT. Its protein is CASSGTGGGQPQHF.

This clone was detected once. The CDR3 loop is CASSATGDMWEKLFF. CDR3 in DNA: TGTGCCAGCAGCGCTACAGGGGACATGTGGGAAAAACTGTTTTTT. V and J are TRBV7-9 and TRBJ1-4, with TRBD1 matching 7 bases. The germline V gene has CDR1 SEHNR and CDR2 FQNEAQ (reference sequence). CDR3 length: 15 amino acids. Unmatched junction bases numbered 11, after V lost 5 bases and J lost 8 bases. The full variable domain, completed using reference TRBV7-9 and TRBJ1-4, is DTGVSQNPRHKITKRGQNVTFRCDPISEHNRLYWYRQTLGQGPEFLTYFQNEAQLEKSRLLSDRFSAERPKGSFSTLEIQRTEQGDSAMYLCASSATGDMWEKLFFGSGTQLSVL.

The chain is built from TRBV4-1 and TRBJ2-7, with 12 positions matching TRBD2. V dropped 1 base and J dropped 5; count of bases not matched to a gene: 3. This CDR3 comprises 15 residues. Per germline, CDR1 MGHRA and CDR2 YSYEKL. CDR3 in amino acids: CASSQGLAGENEQYF. CDR3 nucleotide sequence: TGCGCCAGCAGCCAAGGACTAGCGGGAGAAAACGAGCAGTACTTC.

V is TRBV7-6 and J is TRBJ2-3, with D possibly matching TRBD2 (6 bases). Germline CDR1 and CDR2: SGHVS and FNYEAQ. The ends were cut back, 6 bases at V and 1 base at J, with 14 bases in the middle. The length of the CDR3 is 15 residues. The CDR3 protein is CASSLGTLGTDTQYF. In DNA form, the CDR3 reads TGTGCCAGCAGTCTCGGGACTCTCGGCACAGATACGCAGTATTTT.

The chain joins TRBV9 to TRBJ1-2; D unresolved. Germline V lookup: CDR1 SGDLS, CDR2 YYNGEE. This CDR3 has 14 amino acids. V dropped 3 bases and J dropped 3 bases, with 12 bases sitting between them. CDR3 amino acids: CASSDGLGHYGYTF. Written as DNA, the CDR3 is TGTGCCAGCAGCGATGGACTCGGCCACTATGGCTACACCTTC.

The J gene is TRBJ2-1, the V gene TRBV9; D possibly corresponds to TRBD1 (6 bases). The CDR3 contains 17 residues. Germline CDR1 is SGDLS and CDR2 is YYNGEE. Trimming took 0 bases from V and 2 from J, leaving 15 bases between them. The CDR3 nucleotides read TGTGCCAGCAGCGTAGACGGACAGTTGGGCACCTACAATGAGCAGTTCTTC. Protein: CASSVDGQLGTYNEQFF.

The chain couples TRBV27 to TRBJ2-7; TRBD2 might be the D (6 bases). Germline CDR1 is MNHEY and CDR2 is SMNVEV (reference sequence). The CDR3 is made up of 15 amino acids. V lost 6 bases, J lost 4 bases, and 19 bases lay in between. The CDR3 loop reads CASSLSGLPLYEQYF. The CDR3 DNA is TGTGCCAGCAGCCTTAGCGGCCTTCCACTTTACGAGCAGTACTTC.

J is TRBJ2-2 and V is TRBV19; 10 bases are shared with TRBD1. V lost 5 bases to trimming and J lost 6 bases; unmatched junction nucleotides: 6. The length of the CDR3 is 15 residues. Germline V gene sequence: CDR1 LNHDA, CDR2 SQIVND (reference sequence). The CDR3 nucleotides read TGTGCCAGTAGTTTGAGGACAGGGGGACCCGGGGAGCTGTTTTTT. Its translation is CASSLRTGGPGELFF. Full variable domain (remainder filled in from reference TRBV19 and TRBJ2-2): DGGITQSPKYLFRKEGQNVTLSCEQNLNHDAMYWYRQDPGQGLRLIYYSQIVNDFQKGDIAEGYSVSREKKESFPLTVTSAQKNPTAFYLCASSLRTGGPGELFFGEGSRLTVL.

The CDR3 loop is CASPPEEASTDTQYF. The CDR3 bases are TGTGCCAGCCCGCCCGAGGAAGCTAGCACAGATACGCAGTATTTT. This chain links TRBV28 with TRBJ2-3; D call uncertain. V lost 8 bases to trimming and J lost 0 bases, with 15 bases between them. This CDR3 is built from 15 residues. Germline CDR1 and CDR2: MDHEN and SYDVKM. Supplemented by reference TRBV28 and TRBJ2-3, the full variable domain reads DVKVTQSSRYLVKRTGEKVFLECVQDMDHENMFWYRQDPGLGLRLIYFSYDVKMKEKGDIPEGYSVSREKKERFSLILESASTNQTSMYLCASPPEEASTDTQYFGPGTRLTVL.

V usage is TRBV7-3 and J usage is TRBJ2-3, with 11 bases fitting TRBD2. The germline V gene has CDR1 SGHTA and CDR2 FQGTGA. Trimming at V came to 5 bases and at J to 0 bases, leaving 4 bases not matched to a gene. CDR3 length: 16 residues. Written as DNA, the CDR3 is TGTGCCAGCAGCGTGCGACTAGCGGGAAGCACAGATACGCAGTATTTT. It specifies CASSVRLAGSTDTQYF. The whole variable domain, filled in from reference TRBV7-3 and TRBJ2-3, reads GAGVSQTPSNKVTEKGKYVELRCDPISGHTALYWYRQSLGQGPEFLIYFQGTGAADDSGLPNDRFFAVRPEGSVSTLKIQRTERGDSAVYLCASSVRLAGSTDTQYFGPGTRLTVL.

This rearrangement joins TRBV5-1 to TRBJ2-7; TRBD2 matches at 13 bases. This CDR3 has 14 amino acids. V was pared by 5 bases and J by 9 bases, with 8 bases of the junction left unmatched. Germline V lookup: CDR1 SGHRS, CDR2 YFSETQ. CDR3 in DNA: TGCGCCAGCAGATCCGGGACTAGCGGGGATGGGCAGTACTTC. Encoded protein: CASRSGTSGDGQYF.

This clone was counted between two and nine times. The rearrangement joins TRBV5-8 to TRBJ1-1, with a weak D call TRBD1 (5 bases). The germline V and J ends were trimmed by 4 bases and 0 bases, with 13 bases remaining between them. Germline-derived CDR1 and CDR2 are SGHTS and YDEGEE. The length of the CDR3 is 15 residues. DNA for the CDR3: TGTGCCAGCAGCCAGGGACTTTTCATGAACACTGAAGCTTTCTTT. Translated, it gives CASSQGLFMNTEAFF.

The V call is TRBV7-8, the J call TRBJ1-2; 7 nucleotides match TRBD1. The CDR3 has 14 amino acids. CDR1 is SGHVS and CDR2 is FQNEAQ in the germline V gene. V shed 5 bases and J 4 bases; nucleotides not matched to a gene: 7. The CDR3, as DNA: TGTGCCAGCAGCCCGAAAGGGACAGCCTATGGCTACACCTTC. Protein product: CASSPKGTAYGYTF.

This clone was recorded only once. The rearrangement uses TRBV11-2 and TRBJ2-7; D is unclear. The germline gives CDR1 SGHAT, CDR2 FQNNGV. Trimming took 1 base from V and 2 from J, leaving 9 bases between them. The CDR3 length is 14 residues. For the CDR3, the DNA is TGTGCCAGCAGCTTAGGTCGTCAGACCTACGAGCAGTACTTC. Translated, it gives CASSLGRQTYEQYF.

This clone was counted between two and nine times. J is TRBJ1-1 and V is TRBV18, with 8 bases identical to TRBD1. Germline V gives CDR1 KGHSH, CDR2 LQKENI. The J segment lost 4 bases and the V segment lost 2 bases, leaving 9 bases of the junction unmatched. This CDR3 contains 16 residues. The CDR3 loop is CASSPSSTGDFTEAFF. DNA of the CDR3: TGTGCCAGCTCACCATCCTCGACAGGGGACTTCACTGAAGCTTTCTTT.

The J gene is TRBJ2-3, the V gene TRBV5-1, with D unclear. CDR3 length: 14 residues. V shed 1 base and J shed 0 bases, with 6 bases lying between them. Germline CDR1 SGHRS, CDR2 YFSETQ. In DNA form, the CDR3 reads TGCGCCAGCAGCTTGATCGGGAGCACAGATACGCAGTATTTT. It encodes CASSLIGSTDTQYF.